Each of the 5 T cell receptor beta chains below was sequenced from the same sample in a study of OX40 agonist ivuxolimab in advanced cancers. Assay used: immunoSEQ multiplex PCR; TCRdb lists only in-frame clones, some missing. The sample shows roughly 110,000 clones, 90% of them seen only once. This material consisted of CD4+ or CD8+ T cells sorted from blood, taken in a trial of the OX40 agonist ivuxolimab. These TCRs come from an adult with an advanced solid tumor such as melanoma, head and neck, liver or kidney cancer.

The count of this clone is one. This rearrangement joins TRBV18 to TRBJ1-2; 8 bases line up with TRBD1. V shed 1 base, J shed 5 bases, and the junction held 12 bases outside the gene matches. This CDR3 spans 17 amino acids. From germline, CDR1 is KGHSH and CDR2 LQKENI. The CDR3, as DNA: TGTGCCAGCTCACCACGAGTCATCGCCGGACAGGGATATGGCTACACCTTC. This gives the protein CASSPRVIAGQGYGYTF.

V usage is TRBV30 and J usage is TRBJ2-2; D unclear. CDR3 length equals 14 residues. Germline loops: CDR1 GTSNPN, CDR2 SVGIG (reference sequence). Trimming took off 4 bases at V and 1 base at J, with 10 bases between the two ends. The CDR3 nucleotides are TGTGCCTGGAAAGTGTCCTTGAACACCGGGGAGCTGTTTTTT. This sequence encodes CAWKVSLNTGELFF.

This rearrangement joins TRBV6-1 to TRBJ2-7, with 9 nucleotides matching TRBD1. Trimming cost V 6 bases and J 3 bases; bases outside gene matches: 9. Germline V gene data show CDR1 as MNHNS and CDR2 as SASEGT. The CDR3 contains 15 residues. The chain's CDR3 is CASRKMGQGDYEQYF. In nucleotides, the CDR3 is TGTGCCAGCAGAAAGATGGGACAGGGAGACTACGAGCAGTACTTC.

This chain's CDR3 is CASSGVEGGITTNEKLFF. CDR3 coding DNA: TGCGCCAGCAGCGGGGTCGAAGGGGGCATTACAACTAATGAAAAACTGTTTTTT. The gene calls are TRBV5-1 and TRBJ1-4; TRBD1 matches 7 bases. V dropped 4 bases and J dropped 0; count of bases not matched to a gene: 12. Germline V gene data show CDR1 as SGHRS and CDR2 as YFSETQ. This CDR3 spans 18 amino acids. The full variable domain, with the rest looked up from reference TRBV5-1 and TRBJ1-4, is KAGVTQTPRYLIKTRGQQVTLSCSPISGHRSVSWYQQTPGQGLQFLFEYFSETQRNKGNFPGRFSGRQFSNSRSEMNVSTLELGDSALYLCASSGVEGGITTNEKLFFGSGTQLSVL.

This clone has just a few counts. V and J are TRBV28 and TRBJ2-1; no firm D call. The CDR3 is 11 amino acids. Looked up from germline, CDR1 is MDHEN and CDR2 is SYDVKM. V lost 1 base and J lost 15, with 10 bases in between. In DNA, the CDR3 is TGTGCCAGCAGTTTATACCGAAGGGCGTTCTTC. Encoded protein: CASSLYRRAFF.